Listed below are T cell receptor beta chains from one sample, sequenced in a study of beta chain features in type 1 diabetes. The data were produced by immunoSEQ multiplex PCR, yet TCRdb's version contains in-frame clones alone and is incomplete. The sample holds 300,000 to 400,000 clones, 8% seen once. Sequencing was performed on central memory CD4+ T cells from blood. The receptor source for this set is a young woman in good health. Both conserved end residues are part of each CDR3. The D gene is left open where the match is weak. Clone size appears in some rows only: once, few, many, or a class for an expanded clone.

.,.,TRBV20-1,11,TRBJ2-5,CSAQRGETQYF,TGCAGTGCTCAGAGGGGGGAGACCCAGTACTTC
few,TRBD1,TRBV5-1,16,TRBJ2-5,CASSLGPGQGWETQYF,TGCGCCAGCAGCTTGGGGCCGGGACAGGGCTGGGAGACCCAGTACTTC
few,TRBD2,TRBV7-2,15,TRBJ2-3,CASSRLAGSTDTQYF,TGTGCCAGCAGCCGACTAGCGGGCAGCACAGATACGCAGTATTTT
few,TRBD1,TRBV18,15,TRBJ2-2,CASSPGQEVTGELFF,TGTGCCAGCTCACCGGGACAGGAGGTAACCGGGGAGCTGTTTTTT
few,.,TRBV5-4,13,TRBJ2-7,CASSSGATYEQYF,TGTGCCAGCAGCTCCGGAGCTACCTACGAGCAGTACTTC
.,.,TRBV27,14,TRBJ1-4,CAGDAPGSNEKLFF,TGTGCCGGCGACGCGCCCGGATCTAATGAAAAACTGTTTTTT
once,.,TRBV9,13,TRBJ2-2,CASSVELLGELFF,TGTGCCAGCAGCGTAGAGCTCCTGGGGGAGCTGTTTTTT
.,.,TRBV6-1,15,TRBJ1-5,CASSNNRVSNQPQHF,TGTGCCAGCAGTAACAACAGGGTGAGCAATCAGCCCCAGCATTTT
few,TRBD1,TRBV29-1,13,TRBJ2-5,CSGRTGIGETQYF,TGCAGCGGACGGACAGGGATAGGGGAGACCCAGTACTTC
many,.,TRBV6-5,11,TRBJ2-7,CASRDSYEQYF,TGTGCCAGCAGGGACAGCTACGAGCAGTACTTC
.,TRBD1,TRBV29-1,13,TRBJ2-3,CSVDTGGTDTQYF,TGCAGCGTTGATACAGGGGGCACAGATACGCAGTATTTT
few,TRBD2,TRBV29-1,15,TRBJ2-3,CSVVLAGVGTDTQYF,TGCAGCGTTGTCCTAGCGGGAGTGGGAACAGATACGCAGTATTTT
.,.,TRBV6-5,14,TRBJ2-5,CASSLERTQETQYF,TGTGCCAGCAGTTTAGAGAGGACCCAAGAGACCCAGTACTTC
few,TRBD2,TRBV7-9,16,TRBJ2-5,CASSLGLAGGMETQYF,TGTGCCAGCAGCTTAGGATTAGCGGGAGGGATGGAGACCCAGTACTTC
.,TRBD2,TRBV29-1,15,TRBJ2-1,CSAFGGRGSYNEQFF,TGCAGCGCCTTTGGCGGGAGAGGGTCCTACAATGAGCAGTTCTTC
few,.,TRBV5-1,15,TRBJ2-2,CASSLFAGNTGELFF,TGCGCCAGCAGCTTGTTTGCGGGAAACACCGGGGAGCTGTTTTTT
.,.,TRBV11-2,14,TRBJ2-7,CASSWAKGSYEQYF,TGTGCCAGCAGCTGGGCTAAAGGGAGCTACGAGCAGTACTTC
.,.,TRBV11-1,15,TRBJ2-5,CASSLVRGVEETQYF,TGTGCCAGCAGCTTAGTGCGAGGCGTAGAAGAGACCCAGTACTTC
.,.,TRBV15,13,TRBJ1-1,CATSRDRGGEAFF,TGTGCCACCAGCAGAGATCGTGGGGGTGAAGCTTTCTTT
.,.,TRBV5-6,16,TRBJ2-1,CASSRGRTEYYNEQFF,TGTGCCAGCAGCAGGGGTCGGACAGAGTATTACAATGAGCAGTTCTTC
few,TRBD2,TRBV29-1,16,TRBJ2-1,CSVEGGRESLYNEQFF,TGCAGCGTTGAGGGAGGGCGGGAGAGTCTCTACAATGAGCAGTTCTTC
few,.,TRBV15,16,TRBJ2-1,CATSRAGGNVHEEQFF,TGTGCCACCAGCAGAGCAGGCGGGAACGTTCATGAAGAGCAGTTCTTC
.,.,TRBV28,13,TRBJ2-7,CASGRRGSYEQYF,TGTGCCAGCGGGCGTCGGGGGTCCTACGAGCAGTACTTC
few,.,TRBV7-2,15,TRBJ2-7,CASSLSGASSYEQYF,TGTGCCAGCAGCTTATCAGGGGCTAGCTCCTACGAGCAGTACTTC
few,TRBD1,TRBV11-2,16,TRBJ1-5,CASSLGPGQGYQPQHF,TGTGCCAGCAGCTTAGGGCCCGGACAGGGATATCAGCCCCAGCATTTT
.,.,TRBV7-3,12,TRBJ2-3,CASSYLWDTQYF,TGTGCCAGCAGCTACCTTTGGGATACGCAGTATTTT
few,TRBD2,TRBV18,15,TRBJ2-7,CASSPQELAIYEQYF,TGTGCCAGCTCACCACAGGAACTAGCGATCTACGAGCAGTACTTC
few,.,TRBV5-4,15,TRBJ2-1,CASSPGSSSYNEQFF,TGTGCCAGCAGCCCCGGCTCCAGCTCCTACAATGAGCAGTTCTTC
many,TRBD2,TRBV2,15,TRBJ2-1,CASSGLATRGNEQFF,TGTGCCAGCAGTGGACTAGCCACCCGGGGCAATGAGCAGTTCTTC